A single count supports the clone carrying this T cell receptor (beta chain). Its antigen is unknown. These data are taken from a study of T cell clones after liver transplantation. Study overall: Tolerant meant at least one year fully off immunosuppression without liver enzymes above twice normal.

Clones were read by immunoSEQ multiplex PCR, and TCRdb kept only the in-frame ones, dropping some. The table lists 7,500 to 10,000 clones, roughly 80% of them singletons, with 45% to 60% in the top ten. Sorting of unstimulated PBMCs yielded separate CD3+CD4+ and CD3+CD8+ fractions. The CDR3 loop spans 15 amino acids. V shed 7 bases and J 1 base; nucleotides not matched to a gene: 4. Germline CDR1 reads SNHLY; CDR2 reads FYNNEI. Overall study results and limits: Circulating graft-donor-reactive CD4 TCRbeta sequences fell significantly post-transplant in 5 of 8 subjects.

J is TRBJ2-5 and V is TRBV2, with 12 bases lining up with TRBD2. Sequencing was performed on CD8+ T cells from blood, taken at the 22-month timepoint. The TCR was taken from a human patient who received a liver transplant. Some T cells may be graft donor cells. The CDR3 reads CASKSLAGGQETQYF. CDR3 DNA: TGTGCCAGCAAATCACTAGCGGGGGGCCAAGAGACCCAGTACTTC.